The rows below give T cell receptor beta chains drawn from one sample of a study of blood T cell repertoires in COVID-19. Method: immunoSEQ multiplex PCR; TCRdb's copy keeps in-frame clones and lacks some. The sample includes approximately 170,000 clones, around 80% of them seen just once. The sequencing sample was made of PBMCs or T cells enriched from blood (not recorded which). These TCRs come from a woman between 65 and 79 years old in a cohort exposed to, infected with or recovered from COVID-19 (not recorded which). Both conserved end residues are part of each CDR3. Fields, in order: clone size, J gene, V gene, D gene, CDR3 DNA, CDR3 protein. D genes are given only for firm matches. The listing skips clone size in some rows; elsewhere it reads once, few, many or a size class.

.,TRBJ2-1,TRBV7-2,.,TGTGCCAGCAGCTTAACTCCATTAACTCCCCCCTCTAATGAGCAGTTCTTC,CASSLTPLTPPSNEQFF
.,TRBJ1-2,TRBV11-2,.,TGTGCCAGCAGCATCTTAACAGGGAAGGACTATGGCTACACCTTC,CASSILTGKDYGYTF
.,TRBJ1-6,TRBV7-9,.,TGTGCCAGCAGCCGAGAGAGCCTTAATTCACCCCTCCACTTT,CASSRESLNSPLHF
.,TRBJ2-7,TRBV19,TRBD1,TGTGCCAGTAGACGACAGGGGGCTGACGAGCAGTACTTC,CASRRQGADEQYF
.,TRBJ2-7,TRBV27,.,TGTGCCAGCAGTCCAACTTCAGGGGCTCGACAGTACTTC,CASSPTSGARQYF
.,TRBJ2-5,TRBV11-3,TRBD1,TGTGCCAGCAGCTTAGGGACAGGGGGTAGTGAGACCCAGTACTTC,CASSLGTGGSETQYF
.,TRBJ2-7,TRBV6-2/TRBV6-3,TRBD2,TGTGCCAGCAGTTACGGTTGGGGGACTAGCGAGAGCTACGAGCAGTACTTC,CASSYGWGTSESYEQYF
.,TRBJ1-3,TRBV9,.,TGTGCCAGCAGCGTCAGGGGATCTGGAAACACCATATATTTT,CASSVRGSGNTIYF
once,TRBJ2-5,TRBV3-1/TRBV3-2,TRBD1,TGTGCCAGCAGCCTCCGACAGGGGGGTTACCAAGAGACCCAGTACTTC,CASSLRQGGYQETQYF
.,TRBJ2-7,TRBV19,TRBD2,TGTGCCAGTAGTTTACGACTAGCGGGAGGAAACTACGAGCAGTACTTC,CASSLRLAGGNYEQYF
.,TRBJ2-3,TRBV29-1,TRBD1,TGCAGCGCCTCCGGGACAGCCACAGATACGCAGTATTTT,CSASGTATDTQYF
.,TRBJ1-1,TRBV12-3/TRBV12-4,TRBD1,TGTGCCAGCGTCCGACAGGGAAACACTGAAGCTTTCTTT,CASVRQGNTEAFF
.,TRBJ1-2,TRBV2,TRBD1,TGTGCCAGCAGTGGACAGGGGTATGGCTACACCTTC,CASSGQGYGYTF
.,TRBJ1-1,TRBV5-6,TRBD1,TGTGCCAGCAGCTTAGCCCCAGGGGGCACTGAAGCTTTCTTT,CASSLAPGGTEAFF
.,TRBJ1-6,TRBV19,.,TGTGCCAGTAGAGGTGGGCTCGGGAGCTCCTATAATTCACCCCTCCACTTT,CASRGGLGSSYNSPLHF
.,TRBJ1-2,TRBV12-3/TRBV12-4,TRBD1,TGTGCCAGCAGTCGACAGGGCTATGGCTACACCTTC,CASSRQGYGYTF
.,TRBJ2-7,TRBV2,.,TGTGCCAGCAGTGAGACATGGGGGCGGGTCGAGGGCGAGCAGTACTTC,CASSETWGRVEGEQYF
.,TRBJ2-7,TRBV5-1,TRBD1,TGCGCCAGCAGCGTAGGGGACAGGCCCTACGAGCAGTACTTC,CASSVGDRPYEQYF
.,TRBJ2-5,TRBV2,.,TGTGCCAGCGAGTTGTTGGAGACCCAGTACTTC,CASELLETQYF
.,TRBJ1-2,TRBV30,TRBD1,TGTGCCTGGAGTCCCAGGACAGGGGGCTACTATGGCTACACCTTC,CAWSPRTGGYYGYTF
once,TRBJ2-7,TRBV29-1,.,TGCAGCGTTGGTGATAGCGGACTATACGAGCAGTACTTC,CSVGDSGLYEQYF
.,TRBJ2-3,TRBV5-1,.,TGCGCCAGCAGTCCCACGACTAGTCTTACAGCAGATACGCAGTATTTT,CASSPTTSLTADTQYF
.,TRBJ2-7,TRBV5-1,TRBD1,TGCGCCAGCAGCCCACAGGGGGGCGAGCAGTACTTC,CASSPQGGEQYF
.,TRBJ2-7,TRBV19,.,TGTGCCAGTACCCGGGGGACGGCATCCTACGAGCAGTACTTC,CASTRGTASYEQYF
.,TRBJ2-7,TRBV10-3,TRBD1,TGTGCCATCAGTGAGTCGGGCAGGGGGATTTCCTACGAGCAGTACTTC,CAISESGRGISYEQYF
.,TRBJ1-5,TRBV18,.,TGTGCCAGCTCACTTCTCCCAGGCCCATTTCAGCCCCAGCATTTT,CASSLLPGPFQPQHF
once,TRBJ1-1,TRBV6-6,TRBD1,TGTGCCAGCAGTCGACAGGGGCCCGCTTGGGGAGCTTTCTTT,CASSRQGPAWGAFF
few,TRBJ1-6,TRBV29-1,.,TGCAGCGGGGAGAATTCACCCCTCCACTTT,CSGENSPLHF
few,TRBJ2-7,TRBV28,.,TGTGCCAGCAGTCCGGTTTGGGGACACCACTACGAGCAGTACTTC,CASSPVWGHHYEQYF
many,TRBJ2-1,TRBV19,.,TGTGCCAGTGGCGGGGACTACAATGAGCAGTTCTTC,CASGGDYNEQFF
.,TRBJ2-7,TRBV6-5,.,TGTGCCAGCATGGACTCCTATCTAACCTACGAGCAGTACTTC,CASMDSYLTYEQYF
.,TRBJ2-1,TRBV7-3,.,TGTGCCAGCAGCTTAGTGGGCGGAGGAGCCTACAATGAGCAGTTCTTC,CASSLVGGGAYNEQFF
.,TRBJ2-1,TRBV2,.,TGTGCCACCAAACGCGAGCTCGGCTACAATGAGCAGTTCTTC,CATKRELGYNEQFF
.,TRBJ2-1,TRBV19,TRBD2,TGTGCCAGCGCCCTAGCGGGAGGGGGCGACAATGAGCAGTTCTTC,CASALAGGGDNEQFF
once,TRBJ2-1,TRBV5-1,TRBD2,TGCGCCAGCAGCCCCGGGACTAGCGGGGGGGAGCAGTTCTTC,CASSPGTSGGEQFF
.,TRBJ2-1,TRBV7-3,TRBD2,TGTGCCAGCAGCTGGACTAGAAGCTCCTACAATGAGCAGTTCTTC,CASSWTRSSYNEQFF
.,TRBJ1-4,TRBV7-6,.,TGTGCCAGCAGCTTAGTGCCCAGGGAATTTAATGAAAAACTGTTTTTT,CASSLVPREFNEKLFF